Only a few counts were recorded for the clone carrying this T cell receptor (beta chain). Its antigen is not identified. This entry is derived from a study of T cells after yellow fever vaccination. In the study overall: Libraries from low-cell-number fractions were prepared with the SMART-Seq v4 Ultra Low Input RNA kit.

TCR cDNA was made by 5'RACE template switching, adding a universal primer site and UMIs. TCRdb used MiXCR to reprocess the 5' RACE reads, holding one entry per CDR3 protein. This sample yields 150,000 to 200,000 distinct CDR3 sequences, of which about 6% are seen a single time; under 3% belongs to the top ten. The V end lost 5 bases, the J end lost 4 bases, and 11 bases lay between the germline ends. The CDR3 totals 13 residues. Germline V gene data show CDR1 as GTSNPN and CDR2 as SVGIG (reference sequence). Study results and caveats: It was the secondary response that reached its peak faster, day 5 versus 15, but it was weaker. In post-booster samples, most primary-vaccination clones reappeared (about 95% CD4, around 87% CD8).

The sample consisted of CD4+ T cells sorted from PBMCs, taken on the day of the first yellow fever vaccination. This sequence was found in a man between 18 and 35 years old who received the YFV17D yellow fever vaccine. The chain recombines TRBV30 with TRBJ2-2, with D hard to call. The CDR3 DNA reads as TGTGCCTGGGCACCTCTCAGCACCGGGGAGCTGTTTTTT. It is translated as CAWAPLSTGELFF. The full variable domain, rest sourced from reference TRBV30 and TRBJ2-2, is SQTIHQWPATLVQPVGSPLSLECTVEGTSNPNLYWYRQAAGRGLQLLFYSVGIGQISSEVPQNLSASRPQDRQFILSSKKLLLSDSGFYLCAWAPLSTGELFFGEGSRLTVL.